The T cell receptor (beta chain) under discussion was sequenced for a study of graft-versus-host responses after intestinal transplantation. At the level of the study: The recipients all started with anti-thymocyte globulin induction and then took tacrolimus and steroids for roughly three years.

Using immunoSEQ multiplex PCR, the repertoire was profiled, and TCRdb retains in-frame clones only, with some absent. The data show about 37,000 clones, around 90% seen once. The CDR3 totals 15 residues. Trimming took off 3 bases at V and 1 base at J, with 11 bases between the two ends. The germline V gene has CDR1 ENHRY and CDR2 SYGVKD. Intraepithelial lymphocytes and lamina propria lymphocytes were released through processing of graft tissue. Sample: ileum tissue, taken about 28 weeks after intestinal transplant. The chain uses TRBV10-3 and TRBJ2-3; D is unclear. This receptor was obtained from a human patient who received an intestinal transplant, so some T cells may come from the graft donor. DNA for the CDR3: TGTGCCATCAGTGACTCCCAGCCTGGCACAGATACGCAGTATTTT. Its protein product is CAISDSQPGTDTQYF.